The T cell receptor beta chain under discussion was sequenced for a study of cytomegalovirus exposure and HLA in healthy donors. The study's findings and limits: TCR beta V- and J-gene trimming, according to a later analysis, was linked to a missense DCLRE1C variant. What TCR beta sequences reportedly achieved was accurate prediction of HLA-A and HLA-B alleles in most subjects.

Details on this clone: Its antigen remains unidentified. Other DNA sequences in the same sample also yield this CDR3.

Vbeta (60) and Jbeta (13) primers were used in the PCR. The table came from immunoSEQ multiplex PCR; TCRdb's copy has only in-frame clones and leaves some out. The sample has 100,000 to 150,000 clones, 60% to 75% seen once. Each donor was healthy, and each was a bone marrow donor. The sequence was obtained from a woman aged 40 to 50 in good health and CMV-seropositive. Specimen: PBMCs.

For the CDR3, the DNA is TGCAGCGTCCAAGGACAGGGAGGGACAGACCAGCCCCAGCATTTT. Its translation is CSVQGQGGTDQPQHF. The rearrangement joins TRBV29-1 to TRBJ1-5; 8 bases agree with TRBD1. CDR3 length equals 15 residues. Losses at the gene ends were 6 bases for V and 7 bases for J; bases not matched to a gene: 14. The V gene's germline CDR1 is SQVTM and CDR2 ANQGSEA.